This T cell receptor beta chain was obtained from a study of CD8+ T cells in alopecia areata. This clone has more than one count but fewer than ten. cDNA reverse transcribed from extracted RNA served as the sequencing template. Produced via immunoSEQ multiplex PCR; TCRdb's table is partial and in-frame only. The sample has over 100,000 clones, about 59% seen once; the top ten hold 10% to 15%. Germline CDR1 reads GTSNPN; CDR2 reads SVGIG (reference sequence). Trimming left V 0 bases short and J 6 bases short, with 15 bases between. This CDR3 spans 15 amino acids. The treatment: oral pan-JAK inhibitor, 5-10 mg twice daily.

Specimen: CD8+ T cells sorted from blood, collected at week 24, from a patient treated with tofacitinib. The sequence came from a human donor with alopecia areata. The V and J genes are TRBV30 and TRBJ1-5; D possibly corresponds to TRBD1 (6 bases). The CDR3 sequence: CAWSVAAGDRQPQHF. CDR3 coding DNA: TGTGCCTGGAGTGTAGCGGCAGGGGATCGTCAGCCCCAGCATTTT.